What follows are 23 T cell receptor beta chains derived from one specimen sequenced in a study of T cell responses to AZD1222 COVID-19 vaccine. Libraries were prepared by immunoSEQ multiplex PCR; TCRdb keeps only in-frame clonotypes and omits some of them. The sample consists of about 100,000 clones, about 87% of them appearing once. Here the sequenced sample was peripheral blood, taken 28 days after the second AZD1222 dose. Receptors originate from an adult who received the AZD1222 COVID-19 vaccine.

The V and J genes are TRBV28 and TRBJ2-7; 7 nucleotides line up with TRBD1. Germline assignment: CDR1 MDHEN and CDR2 SYDVKM. V lost 2 bases to trimming and J lost 1 base; unmatched junction nucleotides: 8. There are 16 residues in the CDR3. The CDR3 reads CASSLARDRWSYEQYF. Written as DNA, the CDR3 is TGTGCCAGCAGTTTAGCCCGGGACAGATGGTCCTACGAGCAGTACTTC.

The chain has TRBV6-2 or TRBV6-3 and TRBJ1-1; no definite D call. This CDR3 comprises 16 residues. Trimming removed 0 bases from V and 0 bases from J, with 11 bases in between. Germline V gene sequence: CDR1 MNHEY, CDR2 SVGEGT. The CDR3 loop is CASSYSPKTLNTEAFF. In nucleotides, the CDR3 is TGTGCCAGCAGTTACTCCCCAAAAACCCTGAACACTGAAGCTTTCTTT.

The rearrangement uses TRBV3-1 (or the pseudogene TRBV3-2) and TRBJ2-1; 10 positions agree with TRBD2. The CDR3 consists of 15 residues. Unmatched junction bases numbered 5, after V lost 1 base and J lost 8 bases. CDR1 and CDR2 from the germline V gene are LGHDT and YNNKEL (reference sequence). The CDR3 loop reads CASSQVAGGIYEQFF. DNA of the CDR3: TGTGCCAGCAGCCAAGTAGCGGGGGGAATTTATGAGCAGTTCTTC.

The chain combines TRBV11-2 with TRBJ2-5; no firm D call. The CDR3 has 16 residues. Per the germline V gene, CDR1 is SGHAT and CDR2 is FQNNGV. V lost 4 bases, J lost 4 bases, and 19 bases lay in between. As DNA, the CDR3 is TGTGCCAGCAGCTCCCAAAGGGTGGCGACGGGAGAGACCCAGTACTTC. Amino acid sequence: CASSSQRVATGETQYF.

DNA for the CDR3: TGTGCCAGCAGGATCCGGATGGCCGGGGAGCTGTTTTTT. Translated, it gives CASRIRMAGELFF. The chain couples TRBV12-3 or TRBV12-4 to TRBJ2-2; unclear D gene. V dropped 6 bases and J dropped 6 bases, with 11 bases sitting between them. The CDR3 spans 13 residues.

This chain uses TRBV7-6 with TRBJ2-1, with 9 bases identical to TRBD2. Trimming took 7 bases from V and 10 from J; bases not matched to a gene: 11. The CDR3 totals 14 residues. Germline lookup yields CDR1 SGHVS and CDR2 FNYEAQ. This chain's CDR3 is CASTGLAGTGEQFF. In nucleotides, the CDR3 is TGTGCCAGCACGGGGCTAGCGGGAACCGGGGAGCAGTTCTTC.

This chain connects TRBV19 to TRBJ1-5; TRBD1 aligns across 9 bases. Looked up from germline, CDR1 is LNHDA and CDR2 is SQIVND (reference sequence). The CDR3 loop spans 14 amino acids. The junction had 7 bases not matched to a gene; V was cut back by 6 bases and J by 7 bases. The CDR3 DNA follows: TGTGCCAGTAGCCCTGGACAGGGGTGGCAGCCCCAGCATTTT. It codes for CASSPGQGWQPQHF.

The chain uses TRBV19 and TRBJ2-6; no clear D gene. V lost 6 bases and J 0 bases, leaving 9 bases between the germline ends. The CDR3 totals 15 residues. From germline, CDR1 is LNHDA and CDR2 SQIVND (reference sequence). This CDR3 reads CASSPMSSGANVLTF. The CDR3 coding sequence is TGTGCCAGTAGCCCCATGAGCTCTGGGGCCAACGTCCTGACTTTC.

The chain has TRBV5-4 and TRBJ2-3; possibly TRBD1 for D (5 bases). V lost 0 bases to trimming and J lost 7 bases, with 12 bases between them. The CDR3 contains 14 residues. The germline CDR1 and CDR2 sequences are SGHNT and YYREEE (reference sequence). CDR3 sequence reads: CASSLAPGANTQYF. The CDR3 nucleotides read TGTGCCAGCAGCTTGGCCCCTGGGGCGAATACGCAGTATTTT. Together with reference TRBV5-4 and TRBJ2-3, the CDR3 gives the full variable domain: ETGVTQSPTHLIKTRGQQVTLRCSSQSGHNTVSWYQQALGQGPQFIFQYYREEENGRGNFPPRFSGLQFPNYSSELNVNALELDDSALYLCASSLAPGANTQYFGPGTRLTVL.

This chain joins TRBV7-3 and TRBJ2-1; no clear D gene. The CDR3 loop spans 12 amino acids. Trimming stripped 3 bases from V and 7 bases from J, with 7 bases between. Germline V CDR1 and CDR2: SGHTA, FQGTGA. The CDR3: CASSFQGNEQFF. As DNA, the CDR3 is TGTGCCAGCAGCTTTCAAGGGAATGAGCAGTTCTTC.

This rearrangement joins TRBV5-1 to TRBJ1-4; D is perhaps TRBD1 (6 bases). CDR3 size: 15 residues. Trimming pared 4 bases from V and 13 bases from J, leaving 23 bases between. Germline V lookup: CDR1 SGHRS, CDR2 YFSETQ. The CDR3 reads CASSPGTYSNEGLFF. DNA of the CDR3: TGCGCCAGCAGCCCCGGGACATATAGTAATGAAGGACTGTTTTTT.

The chain employs TRBV12-3 or TRBV12-4 and TRBJ1-2; D gene unclear. V was cut by 3 bases and J by 8 bases, with 10 bases left in between. The CDR3 sequence is 12 residues long. Here the CDR3 reads CASSFGESGYTF. CDR3 sequence (DNA): TGTGCCAGCAGTTTCGGGGAGAGCGGCTACACCTTC.

V is TRBV5-4 and J is TRBJ1-6; no definite D call. V was trimmed by 4 bases and J by 10 bases, leaving 9 bases between them. In germline, CDR1 is SGHNT, CDR2 YYREEE (reference sequence). CDR3 size: 12 residues. CDR3 sequence reads: CASSIPGSPLHF. As DNA, the CDR3 is TGTGCCAGCAGCATCCCAGGCTCACCCCTCCACTTT. The full variable domain, with the rest looked up from reference TRBV5-4 and TRBJ1-6, is ETGVTQSPTHLIKTRGQQVTLRCSSQSGHNTVSWYQQALGQGPQFIFQYYREEENGRGNFPPRFSGLQFPNYSSELNVNALELDDSALYLCASSIPGSPLHFGNGTRLTVT.

This clone was observed a few times. The genes are TRBV2 and TRBJ1-2, with 8 bases fitting TRBD1. Looked up from germline, CDR1 is SNHLY and CDR2 is FYNNEI. CDR3 size: 13 residues. Losses at the gene ends were 4 bases for V and 6 bases for J; bases not matched to a gene: 4. The CDR3 is CASSVGQGDGYTF. Written as DNA, the CDR3 is TGTGCCAGCAGTGTCGGACAGGGCGATGGCTACACCTTC.

The chain employs TRBV5-5 and TRBJ2-1; 12 nucleotides match TRBD2. The CDR3 has 16 amino acids. Trimming at V came to 0 bases and at J to 6 bases, leaving 4 bases not matched to a gene. In germline, CDR1 is SGHKS, CDR2 YYEKEE (reference sequence). The chain's CDR3 is CASSLGLAGGGNEQFF. In DNA, the CDR3 is TGTGCCAGCAGCTTGGGCCTAGCGGGAGGGGGCAATGAGCAGTTCTTC.

The rearrangement uses TRBV9 and TRBJ1-5, with TRBD1 matching 9 bases. The CDR3 consists of 14 residues. V was clipped by 4 bases and J by 7 bases; unmatched bases: 6. The germline CDR1 and CDR2 sequences are SGDLS and YYNGEE. The CDR3 sequence is CASSPDRGRQPQHF. DNA for the CDR3: TGTGCCAGCAGCCCTGACAGGGGGAGACAGCCCCAGCATTTT.

The rearrangement uses TRBV18 and TRBJ2-1; no reliable D call. CDR1 is KGHSH and CDR2 is LQKENI in the germline V gene. Trimming cost V 3 bases and J 0 bases, with 6 bases left between them. The CDR3 has 14 residues. The CDR3 region is CASSPLGSYNEQFF. For the CDR3, the DNA is TGTGCCAGCTCACCTCTTGGCTCCTACAATGAGCAGTTCTTC. The full variable domain, its missing parts supplied by reference TRBV18 and TRBJ2-1, is NAGVMQNPRHLVRRRGQEARLRCSPMKGHSHVYWYRQLPEEGLKFMVYLQKENIIDESGMPKERFSAEFPKEGPSILRIQQVVRGDSAAYFCASSPLGSYNEQFFGPGTRLTVL.

This clone was seen once. This chain connects TRBV2 to TRBJ2-2, with D possibly matching TRBD1 (5 bases). The germline gives CDR1 SNHLY, CDR2 FYNNEI. Between the trimmed V and J ends, which lost 5 bases and 7 bases, there was a span of 20 bases. The CDR3 sequence is 16 residues long. The CDR3, as DNA: TGTGCCAGCAGTCTTCAGGGCGTGGGATTGGGCGGGGAGCTGTTTTTT. Its translation: CASSLQGVGLGGELFF.

This clone came up once. V and J are TRBV2 and TRBJ2-3, with 8 bases that match TRBD2. The CDR3 extends over 16 amino acids. The V segment lost 6 bases and the J segment 1 base; nucleotides outside the gene matches: 9. Germline V lookup: CDR1 SNHLY, CDR2 FYNNEI. For the CDR3, the DNA is TGTGCCAGCAGAATCGGACTAGCAGCTGGCACAGATACGCAGTATTTT. Translating gives CASRIGLAAGTDTQYF.

This chain uses TRBV23-1 with TRBJ2-3; TRBD2 agrees at 13 bases. TRBV23-1 is marked as an open reading frame, function uncertain. J was trimmed by 1 base and V by 3 bases; bases with no gene match: 7. The CDR3 is made up of 18 amino acids. The CDR3 DNA sequence: TGCGCCAGCAGTCATCGAAGGACTAGCGGGAGATGCACAGATACGCAGTATTTT. Amino acids: CASSHRRTSGRCTDTQYF.

The chain carries TRBV19 and TRBJ2-2, with D maybe TRBD2 (5 bases). Looked up from germline, CDR1 is LNHDA and CDR2 is SQIVND (reference sequence). V was shortened by 7 bases and J by 0 bases, with 9 bases between the two germline ends. This CDR3 comprises 14 residues. The CDR3 sequence: CASNDYPNTGELFF. The DNA of the CDR3 is TGTGCCAGTAACGACTACCCGAACACCGGGGAGCTGTTTTTT.

V gene TRBV30 combines with J gene TRBJ2-3, with D possibly matching TRBD2 (6 bases). CDR1 and CDR2 (germline): GTSNPN, SVGIG (reference sequence). Trimming removed 6 bases at V and 0 bases at J, with 16 bases between. This CDR3 has 15 amino acids. CDR3 residues: CACSQGLLSTDTQYF. DNA for the CDR3: TGTGCCTGCTCTCAGGGACTTCTTAGCACAGATACGCAGTATTTT.

The chain employs TRBV6-5 and TRBJ2-5; 7 nucleotides align to TRBD2. J was trimmed by 7 bases and V by 6 bases; bases with no gene match: 8. This CDR3 is 13 amino acids long. Germline V gives CDR1 MNHEY, CDR2 SVGAGI. The CDR3 DNA reads as TGTGCCAGCAGCGATTGGACTAGAGGGACCCAGTACTTC. Its translation: CASSDWTRGTQYF.